Listed below are T cell receptor beta chains from one sample, sequenced in a study of T-cell memory formation after mild COVID-19. TCRdb fed the 5' RACE reads into MiXCR, producing one record per CDR3 protein. The table includes approximately 580,000 distinct CDR3 sequences, over 20% detected once. Sequences were obtained from PBMCs or a T cell subset sorted from them (not recorded which). The receptors derive from an adult woman who had mild COVID-19 (a few samples of this study predate the infection). Cell type and time point are not known. Each CDR3 is given with its conserved first and last residue. Fields, in order: J gene, D gene, CDR3 length, clone size, V gene, CDR3 protein, CDR3 DNA. The D gene is left open where the match is weak. Not every row has a clone size; where given, it reads once, few, many or a size class.

j_gene: TRBJ1-1; d_gene: .; len: 12; abundance: few; v_gene: TRBV7-2; CDR3aa: CASSLSGSEAFF; CDR3nt: TGTGCCAGCAGCTTAAGCGGAAGTGAAGCTTTCTTT
j_gene: TRBJ2-5; d_gene: .; len: 13; abundance: .; v_gene: TRBV20-1; CDR3aa: CSARFQGRETQYF; CDR3nt: TGCAGTGCTAGATTTCAGGGGCGGGAGACCCAGTACTTC
j_gene: TRBJ2-1; d_gene: .; len: 15; abundance: .; v_gene: TRBV6-4; CDR3aa: CATSVDGGHGGEQFF; CDR3nt: TGTGCCACCTCGGTCGACGGGGGGCATGGGGGTGAGCAGTTCTTC
j_gene: TRBJ1-2; d_gene: .; len: 13; abundance: .; v_gene: TRBV24-1; CDR3aa: CATSLKQNYGYTF; CDR3nt: TGTGCCACCAGTTTAAAGCAAAACTATGGCTACACCTTC
j_gene: TRBJ2-5; d_gene: .; len: 14; abundance: few; v_gene: TRBV9; CDR3aa: CASSQHLGTETQYF; CDR3nt: TGTGCCAGCAGCCAACATCTCGGGACTGAGACCCAGTACTTC
j_gene: TRBJ2-3; d_gene: .; len: 15; abundance: .; v_gene: TRBV5-1; CDR3aa: CASSTVPLIAATQYF; CDR3nt: TGCGCCAGCTCAACGGTCCCCTTGATCGCAGCTACGCAGTATTTT
j_gene: TRBJ2-2; d_gene: .; len: 13; abundance: .; v_gene: TRBV13; CDR3aa: CASSLYSPGELFF; CDR3nt: TGTGCCAGCAGCCTTTATAGCCCCGGGGAGCTGTTTTTT
j_gene: TRBJ2-3; d_gene: .; len: 13; abundance: few; v_gene: TRBV6-2/TRBV6-3; CDR3aa: CASQPGHTDTQYF; CDR3nt: TGTGCCAGTCAGCCAGGACACACAGATACGCAGTATTTT
j_gene: TRBJ2-7; d_gene: .; len: 14; abundance: .; v_gene: TRBV12-3/TRBV12-4; CDR3aa: CASRPYPDSYEQYF; CDR3nt: TGTGCCAGCAGGCCGTACCCGGACTCCTACGAGCAGTACTTC
j_gene: TRBJ2-7; d_gene: .; len: 14; abundance: few; v_gene: TRBV3-1; CDR3aa: CASSQSGRAYEQYF; CDR3nt: TGTGCCAGCAGCCAGTCAGGGCGAGCCTACGAGCAGTACTTC
j_gene: TRBJ2-3; d_gene: TRBD1; len: 14; abundance: .; v_gene: TRBV24-1; CDR3aa: CATKGDRGTDTQYF; CDR3nt: TGTGCCACCAAGGGGGACAGAGGCACAGATACGCAGTATTTT
j_gene: TRBJ2-4; d_gene: .; len: 12; abundance: .; v_gene: TRBV12-3/TRBV12-4; CDR3aa: CASSDSPTWRYF; CDR3nt: TGTGCCAGCAGCGACTCACCGACGTGGAGGTACTTC
j_gene: TRBJ2-1; d_gene: .; len: 16; abundance: .; v_gene: TRBV24-1; CDR3aa: CATSDPGAEAYNEQFF; CDR3nt: TGTGCCACCAGTGACCCCGGGGCAGAAGCCTACAATGAGCAGTTCTTC
j_gene: TRBJ1-5; d_gene: .; len: 14; abundance: few; v_gene: TRBV24-1; CDR3aa: CATRGGGRNQPQHF; CDR3nt: TGTGCCACCAGGGGAGGGGGGCGCAATCAGCCCCAGCATTTT
j_gene: TRBJ2-3; d_gene: .; len: 11; abundance: few; v_gene: TRBV20-1; CDR3aa: CSAVKGDTQYF; CDR3nt: TGCAGTGCGGTAAAAGGAGATACGCAGTATTTT
j_gene: TRBJ1-1; d_gene: .; len: 15; abundance: .; v_gene: TRBV15; CDR3aa: CATSGRGLENTEAFF; CDR3nt: TGTGCCACCAGCGGTAGGGGGTTGGAGAACACTGAAGCTTTCTTT
j_gene: TRBJ2-5; d_gene: .; len: 13; abundance: .; v_gene: TRBV6-2/TRBV6-3; CDR3aa: CASSYGGFETQYF; CDR3nt: TGTGCCAGCAGTTACGGGGGCTTCGAGACCCAGTACTTC
j_gene: TRBJ2-7; d_gene: .; len: 16; abundance: many; v_gene: TRBV5-1; CDR3aa: CASSSQLDFSSYEQYF; CDR3nt: TGCGCCAGCAGCTCGCAACTCGACTTCTCCTCCTACGAGCAGTACTTC
j_gene: TRBJ1-1; d_gene: .; len: 15; abundance: few; v_gene: TRBV5-8; CDR3aa: CASSSWTRVNTEAFF; CDR3nt: TGTGCCAGCAGCTCCTGGACGAGGGTGAACACTGAAGCTTTCTTT
j_gene: TRBJ2-5; d_gene: TRBD2; len: 14; abundance: .; v_gene: TRBV24-1; CDR3aa: CAIIGTKYQETQYF; CDR3nt: TGTGCCATCATCGGGACTAAGTACCAAGAGACCCAGTACTTC
j_gene: TRBJ1-1; d_gene: TRBD1; len: 14; abundance: .; v_gene: TRBV29-1; CDR3aa: CSVEPTGKNTEAFF; CDR3nt: TGCAGCGTTGAACCGACAGGGAAGAACACTGAAGCTTTCTTT
j_gene: TRBJ2-1; d_gene: .; len: 14; abundance: .; v_gene: TRBV5-1; CDR3aa: CASSFTGGGNEQFF; CDR3nt: TGCGCCAGCAGCTTTACAGGGGGGGGCAATGAGCAGTTCTTC
j_gene: TRBJ2-3; d_gene: .; len: 13; abundance: few; v_gene: TRBV7-7; CDR3aa: CASSSRRFDTQYF; CDR3nt: TGTGCCAGCAGCTCCAGACGTTTCGATACGCAGTATTTT
j_gene: TRBJ1-1; d_gene: .; len: 15; abundance: .; v_gene: TRBV7-2; CDR3aa: CASSLQGVPSTEAFF; CDR3nt: TGTGCCAGCAGCTTACAAGGGGTCCCGAGCACTGAAGCTTTCTTT
j_gene: TRBJ2-4; d_gene: .; len: 16; abundance: .; v_gene: TRBV7-9; CDR3aa: CASSFHTDGIKNIQYF; CDR3nt: TGTGCCAGCAGCTTTCACACGGACGGAATTAAAAACATTCAGTACTTC
j_gene: TRBJ2-1; d_gene: TRBD1; len: 14; abundance: few; v_gene: TRBV6-1; CDR3aa: CASSGRDRRYEQFF; CDR3nt: TGTGCCAGCAGTGGCCGGGACAGGCGATATGAGCAGTTCTTC
j_gene: TRBJ1-6; d_gene: TRBD1; len: 14; abundance: few; v_gene: TRBV29-1; CDR3aa: CSVQYGQVDSPLHF; CDR3nt: TGCAGCGTTCAGTATGGACAGGTGGATTCACCCCTCCACTTT
j_gene: TRBJ2-3; d_gene: TRBD2; len: 15; abundance: .; v_gene: TRBV7-2; CDR3aa: CASSLKAGGMDTQYF; CDR3nt: TGTGCCAGCAGCCTGAAAGCGGGGGGTATGGATACGCAGTATTTT
j_gene: TRBJ1-4; d_gene: TRBD1; len: 13; abundance: few; v_gene: TRBV20-1; CDR3aa: CSATGQVNEKLFF; CDR3nt: TGCAGTGCCACGGGACAGGTGAATGAAAAACTGTTTTTT
j_gene: TRBJ2-7; d_gene: TRBD1; len: 13; abundance: .; v_gene: TRBV7-8; CDR3aa: CASSDRVAYEQYF; CDR3nt: TGTGCCAGCAGCGACAGGGTGGCATACGAGCAGTACTTC
j_gene: TRBJ2-3; d_gene: TRBD2; len: 14; abundance: .; v_gene: TRBV24-1; CDR3aa: CATQAGGYTDTQYF; CDR3nt: TGTGCCACCCAAGCGGGAGGGTACACAGATACGCAGTATTTT
j_gene: TRBJ2-1; d_gene: .; len: 14; abundance: many; v_gene: TRBV10-3; CDR3aa: CAISELSAYNEQFF; CDR3nt: TGTGCCATCAGTGAGCTTTCGGCCTACAATGAGCAGTTCTTC
j_gene: TRBJ2-7; d_gene: TRBD1; len: 14; abundance: .; v_gene: TRBV7-2; CDR3aa: CASSFYRGTYEQYF; CDR3nt: TGTGCCAGCAGCTTCTACAGGGGAACCTACGAGCAGTACTTC
j_gene: TRBJ2-7; d_gene: .; len: 16; abundance: few; v_gene: TRBV29-1; CDR3aa: CSVLGLLLPPIYEQYF; CDR3nt: TGCAGCGTTTTGGGACTCCTGTTACCCCCTATCTACGAGCAGTACTTC
j_gene: TRBJ1-2; d_gene: TRBD1; len: 15; abundance: few; v_gene: TRBV24-1; CDR3aa: CATSDPGQGAHGYTF; CDR3nt: TGTGCCACCAGTGACCCGGGACAGGGGGCGCATGGCTACACCTTC
j_gene: TRBJ2-5; d_gene: TRBD2; len: 15; abundance: few; v_gene: TRBV6-5; CDR3aa: CASSYASGRGETQYF; CDR3nt: TGTGCCAGCAGTTACGCTAGCGGGAGGGGAGAGACCCAGTACTTC
j_gene: TRBJ1-5; d_gene: .; len: 15; abundance: .; v_gene: TRBV6-5; CDR3aa: CASSKIDSYNQPQHF; CDR3nt: TGTGCCAGCAGTAAGATAGATTCTTACAATCAGCCCCAGCATTTT
j_gene: TRBJ2-2; d_gene: TRBD2; len: 16; abundance: .; v_gene: TRBV24-1; CDR3aa: CATSMGLASYSGELFF; CDR3nt: TGTGCCACCAGTATGGGACTAGCCTCTTACAGCGGGGAGCTGTTTTTT
j_gene: TRBJ1-6; d_gene: .; len: 12; abundance: .; v_gene: TRBV12-3/TRBV12-4; CDR3aa: CASSLVNSPLHF; CDR3nt: TGTGCCAGCAGCTTAGTGAATTCACCCCTCCACTTT
j_gene: TRBJ2-7; d_gene: TRBD2; len: 18; abundance: few; v_gene: TRBV3-1; CDR3aa: CASSQGLAGGRPSYEQYF; CDR3nt: TGTGCCAGCAGCCAGGGACTAGCGGGGGGCCGCCCCTCCTACGAGCAGTACTTC
j_gene: TRBJ1-2; d_gene: TRBD1; len: 12; abundance: .; v_gene: TRBV12-3/TRBV12-4; CDR3aa: CASSLRQGGYTF; CDR3nt: TGTGCCAGCAGTTTGAGACAGGGAGGCTACACCTTC